The 24 T cell receptor beta chains below come from one sample, sequenced in a study of Ad26.COV2.S vaccination and SARS-CoV-2 variants. Profiled with immunoSEQ multiplex PCR; TCRdb holds only in-frame clones, not every one. The data show hundreds of thousands of clones, with approximately 90% seen just once and over 1.5% held by the top ten. Treatment indicated: 15 to 20 received Ad26.COV2.S at low or high dose, single or two shots; a few received placebo; per-sample allocation not given. Day 63 after the first vaccine or placebo injection was the time point for sampling. The input for sequencing was peripheral blood, taken in a trial of Ad26.COV2.S vaccine versus placebo. These receptors all come from a person between 18 and 60 years old who received the Ad26.COV2.S COVID-19 vaccine or a placebo.

This chain joins TRBV5-1 and TRBJ1-3; the D is unclear. Germline lookup yields CDR1 SGHRS and CDR2 YFSETQ. The V end lost 4 bases, the J end lost 2 bases, and 13 bases lay between the germline ends. CDR3 length equals 15 residues. Here the CDR3 DNA reads TGCGCCAGCAGCGCCCTCAGCGGGGCTGGAAACACCATATATTTT. Its translation: CASSALSGAGNTIYF.

The V gene is TRBV12-2, the J gene TRBJ1-5. TRBV12-2 is deemed a pseudogene. The CDR3 extends over 13 amino acids. This CDR3 reads CASRLLLGGPQHF. CDR3 DNA: TGTGCAAGTCGCTTACTTTTGGGGGGACCCCAGCATTTT.

The chain employs TRBV21-1 and TRBJ1-5. TRBV21-1 is annotated as a pseudogene. The CDR3 has 14 amino acids. The CDR3, as DNA: TGTGCCAGCAGCAAAATCGGGTGTGGACAGCCCCAGCATTTT. Residues: CASSKIGCGQPQHF.

The rearrangement joins TRBV27 to TRBJ2-7; D gene ambiguous. Germline CDR1 is MNHEY and CDR2 is SMNVEV (reference sequence). V was trimmed by 3 bases and J by 3 bases, leaving 15 bases between them. The length of the CDR3 is 15 residues. The CDR3 DNA follows: TGTGCCAGCAGTTTCTATGCGAGGCCGGTCTACGAGCAGTACTTC. Translating gives CASSFYARPVYEQYF.

The rearrangement uses TRBV19 and TRBJ2-5; D uncertain. Germline V gives CDR1 LNHDA, CDR2 SQIVND (reference sequence). The V gene lost 6 bases and the J gene lost 1 base, with 12 bases spanning the gap. The CDR3 has 14 residues. The CDR3 loop reads CASSLRWAQETQYF. In DNA, the CDR3 is TGTGCCAGTAGCCTTCGGTGGGCCCAAGAGACCCAGTACTTC.

The chain couples TRBV4-3 to TRBJ2-1; D uncertain. Germline CDR1 is LGHNA and CDR2 is YSLEER. The length of the CDR3 is 14 residues. The germline V and J ends were trimmed by 1 base and 8 bases, with 12 bases remaining between them. CDR3 nucleotides: TGCGCCAGCAGCCAAGCGAGTTATGGGTATGAGCAGTTCTTC. It specifies CASSQASYGYEQFF.

The J gene is TRBJ1-3, the V gene TRBV2; D unclear. The CDR3 runs 14 residues. Germline V gene sequence: CDR1 SNHLY, CDR2 FYNNEI. Between the trimmed V and J ends, which lost 6 bases and 0 bases, there was a span of 9 bases. CDR3: CASRRDSSGNTIYF. CDR3 coding DNA: TGTGCCAGCAGGAGGGATAGCTCTGGAAACACCATATATTTT.

This chain links TRBV4-1 with TRBJ2-1; 11 nucleotides match TRBD1. Per the germline V gene, CDR1 is MGHRA and CDR2 is YSYEKL. Trimming removed 4 bases from V and 6 bases from J; junction bases left unmatched: 5. The CDR3 consists of 15 residues. The CDR3 nucleotides are TGCGCCAGCAGCCCGACCGGGACAGGGGGCAATGAGCAGTTCTTC. It translates to CASSPTGTGGNEQFF.

This clone came up once. This chain uses TRBV4-1 with TRBJ1-6; possibly TRBD1 for D (6 bases). Trimming took 1 base from V and 11 from J, leaving 15 bases between them. Germline lookup yields CDR1 MGHRA and CDR2 YSYEKL. The CDR3 loop spans 15 amino acids. CDR3 loop: CASSQGIQGGAPLHF. The CDR3 DNA sequence: TGCGCCAGCAGCCAAGGGATTCAAGGGGGAGCACCCCTCCACTTT.

This chain uses TRBV7-8 with TRBJ2-7, with 7 bases matching TRBD1. This CDR3 is built from 14 residues. The ends lost 1 base at V and 2 bases at J; junction bases unmatched: 2. The germline gives CDR1 SGHVS, CDR2 FQNEAQ. The CDR3 loop is CASSLVRGPYEQYF. For the CDR3, the DNA is TGTGCCAGCAGCTTAGTTAGGGGGCCCTACGAGCAGTACTTC.

In DNA form, the CDR3 reads TGTGCCAGCAGTTACGTAAGCTCCTATAATTCACCCCTCCACTTT. Translated, it gives CASSYVSSYNSPLHF. The chain is built from TRBV6-5 and TRBJ1-6; D gene uncertain. The CDR3 consists of 15 residues. V gave up 2 bases and J gave up 0 bases, with 5 bases separating them. Germline lookup yields CDR1 MNHEY and CDR2 SVGAGI.

The chain combines TRBV15 with TRBJ1-2, with 10 bases identical to TRBD1. V lost 8 bases and J lost 8; bases outside the gene matches: 14. Germline V CDR1 and CDR2: LNHNV, YYDKDF (reference sequence). This CDR3 contains 15 residues. The CDR3 DNA reads TGTGCCACCCGCCGGACAGGGGGAAACTATAGAGGCTACACCTTC. Translation: CATRRTGGNYRGYTF.

This chain links TRBV6-5 with TRBJ2-3; the D gene is possibly TRBD2 (5 bases). The germline V and J ends were trimmed by 6 bases and 1 base, with 14 bases remaining between them. Germline CDR1 is MNHEY and CDR2 is SVGAGI. The CDR3 runs to 15 residues. CDR3 sequence: CASRTDSGRTDTQYF. Written as DNA, the CDR3 is TGTGCCAGCAGGACGGACTCGGGCCGCACAGATACGCAGTATTTT.

Here the CDR3 reads CASSQVQGYEQYF. Written as DNA, the CDR3 is TGTGCCAGCAGCCAAGTACAGGGCTACGAGCAGTACTTC. This sequence joins TRBV3-1 (or the pseudogene TRBV3-2) and TRBJ2-7; perhaps TRBD1 as D (6 bases). Germline CDR1 LGHDT, CDR2 YNNKEL (reference sequence). The CDR3 has 13 residues. Between the trimmed V and J ends, which lost 1 base and 3 bases, there was a span of 7 bases.

The chain uses TRBV11-2 and TRBJ2-7; D ambiguous. The CDR3 spans 13 residues. Germline-derived CDR1 and CDR2 are SGHAT and FQNNGV. V was shortened by 3 bases and J by 2 bases, with 8 bases between the two germline ends. The CDR3 spells CASSFGSAYEQYF. CDR3 sequence (DNA): TGTGCCAGCAGCTTCGGCAGTGCCTACGAGCAGTACTTC.

The chain links TRBV7-9 to TRBJ2-5; D not certain. The CDR3 contains 14 residues. CDR1 and CDR2 (germline): SEHNR, FQNEAQ (reference sequence). V was trimmed by 1 base and J by 1 base, leaving 7 bases between them. CDR3 nucleotides: TGTGCCAGCAGCTTAGAGCGTACCCAAGAGACCCAGTACTTC. Residues: CASSLERTQETQYF.

V is TRBV5-1 and J is TRBJ2-1, with TRBD1 matching 9 bases. Looked up from germline, CDR1 is SGHRS and CDR2 is YFSETQ. V lost 3 bases, J lost 6 bases, and 10 bases stayed unmatched. The CDR3 covers 16 residues. In DNA, the CDR3 is TGCGCCAGCAGCTCAACCGGGACAGGGAAGGCCAATGAGCAGTTCTTC. Residues: CASSSTGTGKANEQFF.

This clone was counted a single time. CDR3 in amino acids: CSARGVGYTF. CDR3 sequence (DNA): TGCAGTGCTAGAGGGGTTGGCTACACCTTC. The genes are TRBV20-1 and TRBJ1-2, with no clear D. The V end lost 1 base, the J end lost 7 bases, and 4 bases lay between the germline ends. Germline V gives CDR1 DFQATT, CDR2 SNEGSKA (reference sequence). The CDR3 is 10 residues long.

This clone was seen once. This rearrangement joins TRBV7-2 to TRBJ2-7, with 11 bases matching TRBD2. Germline CDR1 is SGHTA and CDR2 is FQGNSA. V lost 2 bases, J lost 6 bases, and 6 bases stayed unmatched. The CDR3 totals 15 residues. CDR3: CASSLLRLAGFEQYF. CDR3 nucleotides: TGTGCCAGCAGCTTATTAAGACTAGCGGGGTTCGAGCAGTACTTC.

V is TRBV7-2 and J is TRBJ2-7; D perhaps matches TRBD1 (5 bases). With 2 bases removed from V and 4 bases from J, the gap between germline ends came to 12 bases. The CDR3 extends over 14 amino acids. CDR1 and CDR2 (germline): SGHTA, FQGNSA. The CDR3, as DNA: TGTGCCAGCAGCTTACGTGGACAAAGATACGAGCAGTACTTC. The encoded protein is CASSLRGQRYEQYF.

The rearrangement links TRBV27 to TRBJ2-7, with a tentative D call TRBD1 (6 bases). The CDR3 consists of 14 residues. V shed 2 bases and J shed 3 bases, with 11 bases lying between them. Germline assignment: CDR1 MNHEY and CDR2 SMNVEV (reference sequence). The CDR3 DNA follows: TGTGCCAGCAGTTTACAGGGGCGCGGCTACGAGCAGTACTTC. Amino acid sequence: CASSLQGRGYEQYF.

The chain recombines TRBV5-4 with TRBJ2-2; D is uncertain. The germline V and J ends were trimmed by 4 bases and 1 base, with 14 bases remaining between them. The CDR3 spans 16 residues. Germline lookup yields CDR1 SGHNT and CDR2 YYREEE (reference sequence). CDR3 sequence: CASSPRASVNTGELFF. Here the CDR3 DNA reads TGTGCCAGCAGCCCCCGGGCCAGTGTGAACACCGGGGAGCTGTTTTTT. The full variable domain, with the rest looked up from reference TRBV5-4 and TRBJ2-2, is ETGVTQSPTHLIKTRGQQVTLRCSSQSGHNTVSWYQQALGQGPQFIFQYYREEENGRGNFPPRFSGLQFPNYSSELNVNALELDDSALYLCASSPRASVNTGELFFGEGSRLTVL.

This chain uses TRBV7-9 with TRBJ2-6; D perhaps matches TRBD1 (6 bases). The V end lost 4 bases, the J end lost 3 bases, and 13 bases lay between the germline ends. Germline V gene sequence: CDR1 SEHNR, CDR2 FQNEAQ (reference sequence). The CDR3 length is 16 residues. CDR3 sequence reads: CASSSTTGLGANVLTF. The CDR3 nucleotides read TGTGCCAGCAGCTCTACCACAGGGCTTGGGGCCAACGTCCTGACTTTC.

This clone has just one count. The V and J genes are TRBV6-5 and TRBJ2-3; D remains unclear. V was shortened by 4 bases and J by 11 bases, with 10 bases between the two germline ends. The CDR3 is made up of 11 amino acids. The germline V gene has CDR1 MNHEY and CDR2 SVGAGI. In DNA, the CDR3 is TGTGCCAGCAGTTCGTCAGCTAGGCAGTATTTT. It codes for CASSSSARQYF.